Detailed here is one T cell receptor beta chain. The antigen is unknown. A read error may account for a junction end that differs from germline. Selection for sequencing was limited to patients who had shown CD8+CD57+ cell expansion by flow cytometry. Patients uniformly had severe acquired aplastic anemia. Patients had received no therapy at the time of blood sampling. In germline, CDR1 is SGHRS, CDR2 YFSETQ. CDR3 length: 14 residues. These data belong to a study of CD8+CD57+ T cells in acquired aplastic anemia. General observations from the study: Controls did not differ significantly from patients in CD8+ Simpson's diversity. Patients and controls had in common 25 to 35 CD8+ CDR3 sequences.

According to the study, genomic DNA was the template for TCR beta VDJ and CDR3 profiling. TCRdb fed the reads into MiXCR, producing one record per CDR3 protein. Among about 75,000 distinct CDR3 sequences, 55% to 75% were seen once, and the ten largest hold roughly 80%. Sequencing input: sorted CD4+, CD8+, or CD8+CD57+ T cells (not recorded which) from PBMCs. The chain links TRBV5-1 to TRBJ1-1, with D perhaps TRBD1 (6 bases). This TCR came from a human donor with aplastic anemia. The DNA of the CDR3 is TGCGCCAGCAGCCCACAGGGTTTGGAAACTGAGGCTTTCTTT. Translation: CASSPQGLETEAFF.